The 31 T cell receptor beta chains given below trace back to one sample, sequenced in a study of Ad26.COV2.S vaccination and SARS-CoV-2 variants. The protocol was immunoSEQ multiplex PCR, while the TCRdb copy is restricted to in-frame clones and leaves out a portion. The top ten hold 2% to 3% of the sample, which has around 450,000 clones, approximately 92% seen once. Treatment reported: approximately 18 received Ad26.COV2.S at low or high dose, single or two shots; 5 received placebo; per-sample allocation not given. Following the first vaccine or placebo injection, samples were taken on day 63. This specimen was peripheral blood, taken in a trial of Ad26.COV2.S vaccine versus placebo. Receptors originate from a person aged 18-65 years who received the Ad26.COV2.S COVID-19 vaccine or a placebo.

The V call is TRBV28, the J call TRBJ2-5; D is tentatively TRBD1 or TRBD2 (5 bases each). CDR3 length: 13 amino acids. The ends were cut back, 2 bases at V and 4 bases at J, with 8 bases in the middle. Germline CDR1 MDHEN, CDR2 SYDVKM. DNA of the CDR3: TGTGCCAGCAGTTTAGGGGGATCAGAGACCCAGTACTTC. It specifies CASSLGGSETQYF.

This chain links TRBV27 with TRBJ2-2; D is possibly TRBD1 (6 bases). Trimming removed 2 bases at V and 5 bases at J, with 15 bases between. CDR1 and CDR2 from the germline V gene are MNHEY and SMNVEV (reference sequence). The CDR3 length is 16 residues. CDR3 sequence: CASSLAQGQYTGELFF. The CDR3 DNA is TGTGCCAGCAGTTTAGCCCAGGGGCAGTATACCGGGGAGCTGTTTTTT.

This clone was recorded only once. The chain couples TRBV7-8 to TRBJ2-1; D may correspond to TRBD1 or TRBD2 (5 bases each). Trimming removed 5 bases at V and 3 bases at J, with 17 bases between. Germline CDR1 is SGHVS and CDR2 is FQNEAQ. This CDR3 has 16 amino acids. Here the CDR3 reads CASSRGEGSLYNEQFF. The DNA of the CDR3 is TGTGCCAGCAGCAGGGGCGAGGGTAGCCTCTACAATGAGCAGTTCTTC.

DNA of the CDR3: TGTGCCAGCAGTCTCATAGCGGGGTACAACACCGGGGAGCTGTTTTTT. Residues: CASSLIAGYNTGELFF. The chain has TRBV28 and TRBJ2-2; 8 bases are a match to TRBD2. The CDR3 contains 16 residues. V shed 5 bases and J 2 bases; nucleotides not matched to a gene: 7. CDR1 is MDHEN and CDR2 is SYDVKM in the germline V gene.

The V call is TRBV19, the J call TRBJ2-3; D possibly matches TRBD1 or TRBD2 (5 bases each). Between the trimmed V and J ends, which lost 0 bases and 4 bases, there was a span of 11 bases. The CDR3 length is 15 residues. Germline V gives CDR1 LNHDA, CDR2 SQIVND (reference sequence). The CDR3 DNA reads as TGTGCCAGTAGTATAGATGGCCTGGGGGCAGATACGCAGTATTTT. Protein product: CASSIDGLGADTQYF. Using reference TRBV19 and TRBJ2-3 for the parts outside the CDR3, the full variable domain is DGGITQSPKYLFRKEGQNVTLSCEQNLNHDAMYWYRQDPGQGLRLIYYSQIVNDFQKGDIAEGYSVSREKKESFPLTVTSAQKNPTAFYLCASSIDGLGADTQYFGPGTRLTVL.

The rearrangement links TRBV14 to TRBJ1-4, with D uncertain. The CDR3 totals 13 residues. The germline gives CDR1 SGHDN, CDR2 FVKESK. The V end lost 0 bases, the J end lost 8 bases, and 7 bases lay between the germline ends. DNA of the CDR3: TGTGCCAGCAGCCAAGATGAAGTAGAAAAACTGTTTTTT. Encoded protein: CASSQDEVEKLFF.

The genes are TRBV6-5 and TRBJ1-3; D is uncertain. CDR3 length equals 15 residues. The V end lost 0 bases, the J end lost 0 bases, and 6 bases lay between the germline ends. The V gene's germline CDR1 is MNHEY and CDR2 SVGAGI. This chain's CDR3 is CASSYSWSSGNTIYF. For the CDR3, the DNA is TGTGCCAGCAGTTACTCGTGGAGCTCTGGAAACACCATATATTTT.

This chain joins TRBV9 and TRBJ2-2; 7 nucleotides agree with TRBD2. J lost 0 bases, V lost 7 bases, and 3 bases had no gene match. The germline V gene has CDR1 SGDLS and CDR2 YYNGEE. This CDR3 comprises 14 residues. The CDR3 nucleotides read TGTGCCAGCGCCGGGACTACGAACACCGGGGAGCTGTTTTTT. The encoded protein is CASAGTTNTGELFF.

J is TRBJ2-1 and V is TRBV15, with 10 nucleotides matching TRBD1. CDR3 length: 15 amino acids. V shed 3 bases and J 8 bases; nucleotides not matched to a gene: 7. Germline assignment: CDR1 LNHNV and CDR2 YYDKDF (reference sequence). The CDR3 DNA follows: TGTGCCACCAGCAGCCGGGACAGGGGTTTCGATGAGCAGTTCTTC. This codes for CATSSRDRGFDEQFF.

The rearrangement joins TRBV27 to TRBJ2-6; D is uncertain. Trimming shortened V by 0 bases and J by 1 base, and 1 base separated the two germline ends. There are 14 residues in the CDR3. Germline assignment: CDR1 MNHEY and CDR2 SMNVEV (reference sequence). The CDR3 region has the DNA TGTGCCAGCAGTTTATCTTCTGGGGCCAACGTCCTGACTTTC. This gives the protein CASSLSSGANVLTF. The whole variable domain, filled in from reference TRBV27 and TRBJ2-6, reads EAQVTQNPRYLITVTGKKLTVTCSQNMNHEYMSWYRQDPGLGLRQIYYSMNVEVTDKGDVPEGYKVSRKEKRNFPLILESPSPNQTSLYFCASSLSSGANVLTFGAGSRLTVL.

The chain uses TRBV7-2 and TRBJ1-2; tentatively, D is TRBD1 (5 bases). V lost 3 bases and J lost 4, with 15 bases in between. There are 15 residues in the CDR3. Germline CDR1 SGHTA, CDR2 FQGNSA. The CDR3 sequence is CASSFKQGSAYGYTF. CDR3 coding DNA: TGTGCCAGCAGCTTTAAGCAGGGTAGCGCCTATGGCTACACCTTC.

V is TRBV14 and J is TRBJ1-1, with D unresolved. CDR3 length: 11 residues. V lost 9 bases and J lost 0, with 5 bases in between. Germline V CDR1 and CDR2: SGHDN, FVKESK. In DNA form, the CDR3 reads TGTGCCAGTAGTTTGAACACTGAAGCTTTCTTT. It codes for CASSLNTEAFF.

This clone is a singleton in its sample. CDR3 DNA sequence: TGTGCCAGCAGCTTAGAAGTCGGAGGGGATAATGGCTACACCTTC. Translated: CASSLEVGGDNGYTF. The chain employs TRBV13 and TRBJ1-2; maybe TRBD1 (5 bases). V lost 1 base and J 6 bases, leaving 15 bases between the germline ends. Germline CDR1 and CDR2: PRHDT and FYEKMQ (reference sequence). The CDR3 is 15 amino acids.

This clone was counted only a few times. V usage is TRBV13 and J usage is TRBJ1-1; possible D gene TRBD1, 5 bases. V was pared by 3 bases and J by 6 bases, with 14 bases between. The CDR3 extends over 14 amino acids. Germline CDR1 reads PRHDT; CDR2 reads FYEKMQ (reference sequence). CDR3 in amino acids: CASSFLKGSSEAFF. The CDR3 nucleotides are TGTGCCAGCAGCTTTCTTAAGGGGAGCTCTGAAGCTTTCTTT. Full variable domain (remainder filled in from reference TRBV13 and TRBJ1-1): AAGVIQSPRHLIKEKRETATLKCYPIPRHDTVYWYQQGPGQDPQFLISFYEKMQSDKGSIPDRFSAQQFSDYHSELNMSSLELGDSALYFCASSFLKGSSEAFFGQGTRLTVV.

This CDR3 is CASGPQGLYGYTF. The CDR3 DNA is TGTGCCAGCGGACCCCAGGGGTTGTATGGCTACACCTTC. The chain recombines TRBV5-6 with TRBJ1-2, with D possibly being TRBD1 (6 bases). The CDR3 runs 13 residues. Per germline, CDR1 SGHDT and CDR2 YYEEEE. V lost 7 bases and J 5 bases, leaving 15 bases between the germline ends.

The chain carries TRBV5-1 and TRBJ1-5, with D maybe TRBD1 (6 bases). The V gene lost 2 bases and the J gene lost 4 bases, with 13 bases spanning the gap. In germline, CDR1 is SGHRS, CDR2 YFSETQ. There are 15 residues in the CDR3. This CDR3 is CASSLRSGANQPQHF. The CDR3 DNA reads as TGCGCCAGCAGCTTACGGTCGGGGGCGAATCAGCCCCAGCATTTT.

The rearrangement joins TRBV5-4 to TRBJ1-1; D is undetermined. This CDR3 spans 15 amino acids. The V end was cut by 3 bases, the J end by 3 bases, with 15 bases between. The germline CDR1 and CDR2 sequences are SGHNT and YYREEE (reference sequence). The CDR3 DNA reads TGTGCCAGCAGCTCCCCGTGGGGTGGGCACACTGAAGCTTTCTTT. Its protein product is CASSSPWGGHTEAFF.

This chain joins TRBV18 and TRBJ1-1; D remains ambiguous. The germline V gene encodes CDR1 KGHSH and CDR2 LQKENI. This CDR3 comprises 17 residues. V was cut by 1 base and J by 3 bases, with 18 bases left in between. CDR3 in amino acids: CASSPRYSLRVDTEAFF. The CDR3 nucleotides are TGTGCCAGCTCACCACGGTATTCACTTAGGGTGGACACTGAAGCTTTCTTT.

The chain couples TRBV11-3 to TRBJ2-1; D gene uncertain. Trimming left V 1 base short and J 6 bases short, with 7 bases between. CDR1 is SGHNT, CDR2 YENEEA, per germline. CDR3 length: 13 residues. The CDR3 reads CASSLGLSNEQFF. The DNA for the CDR3 is TGTGCCAGCAGCTTAGGCTTGTCCAATGAGCAGTTCTTC.

This clone showed up just once. This chain connects TRBV19 to TRBJ2-2; 9 bases line up with TRBD1. V gave up 6 bases and J gave up 0 bases; unmatched junction bases: 8. The CDR3 loop spans 17 amino acids. The V gene's germline CDR1 is LNHDA and CDR2 SQIVND (reference sequence). CDR3 sequence (DNA): TGTGCCAGTAGAGGGGGGGACAGGGTGTCGAACACCGGGGAGCTGTTTTTT. Protein product: CASRGGDRVSNTGELFF.

The chain links TRBV7-8 to TRBJ1-2; D gene unclear. The CDR3 has 13 amino acids. V was shortened by 5 bases and J by 10 bases, with 17 bases between the two germline ends. The germline gives CDR1 SGHVS, CDR2 FQNEAQ. CDR3 sequence reads: CASSLGLPAAYTF. The CDR3 nucleotides read TGTGCCAGCAGCCTCGGGCTCCCGGCTGCCTACACCTTC.

The rearrangement joins TRBV5-1 to TRBJ2-1, with D possibly being TRBD1 or TRBD2 (5 bases each). CDR1 and CDR2 (germline): SGHRS, YFSETQ. There are 12 residues in the CDR3. Trimming took 6 bases from V and 8 from J, leaving 12 bases between them. This chain's CDR3 is CASKDLGDEQFF. The CDR3 DNA reads TGCGCCAGCAAGGATCTGGGGGATGAGCAGTTCTTC. The whole variable domain, remainder taken from reference TRBV5-1 and TRBJ2-1, is KAGVTQTPRYLIKTRGQQVTLSCSPISGHRSVSWYQQTPGQGLQFLFEYFSETQRNKGNFPGRFSGRQFSNSRSEMNVSTLELGDSALYLCASKDLGDEQFFGPGTRLTVL.

Notes on this clone: Compared with germline, one end of the junction differs, possibly owing to a read error. The chain couples TRBV2 to TRBJ1-1; D is perhaps TRBD1 (6 bases). The CDR3 length is 13 residues. Per germline, CDR1 SNHLY and CDR2 FYNNEI. This CDR3 is CASSAGEIWAHDF. The CDR3 coding sequence is TGTGCCAGCAGTGCAGGGGAGATCTGGGCCCATGACTTT.

This rearrangement joins TRBV7-9 to TRBJ2-7; 9 bases agree with TRBD1. Germline V lookup: CDR1 SEHNR, CDR2 FQNEAQ (reference sequence). V lost 2 bases, J lost 5 bases, and 10 bases stayed unmatched. CDR3 size: 16 residues. CDR3 sequence reads: CASSLRADRGSNEQYF. The CDR3 nucleotides are TGTGCCAGCAGCTTACGGGCGGACAGGGGTTCTAACGAGCAGTACTTC. The full variable domain, completed using reference TRBV7-9 and TRBJ2-7, is DTGVSQNPRHKITKRGQNVTFRCDPISEHNRLYWYRQTLGQGPEFLTYFQNEAQLEKSRLLSDRFSAERPKGSFSTLEIQRTEQGDSAMYLCASSLRADRGSNEQYFGPGTRLTVT.

V gene TRBV11-2 combines with J gene TRBJ2-3, with 12 nucleotides matching TRBD1. Per the germline V gene, CDR1 is SGHAT and CDR2 is FQNNGV. J was trimmed by 5 bases and V by 1 base; bases with no gene match: 10. The CDR3 is 18 amino acids. CDR3 loop: CASSLGLLGQGAGDTQYF. The DNA for the CDR3 is TGTGCCAGCAGCTTAGGGCTCCTGGGACAGGGGGCCGGAGATACGCAGTATTTT.

The V call is TRBV19, the J call TRBJ1-4; no firm D call. CDR1 is LNHDA, CDR2 SQIVND, per germline (reference sequence). CDR3 length equals 12 residues. V lost 5 bases and J lost 11, with 12 bases in between. The CDR3 region is CASSSWTAKLFF. The CDR3 nucleotides read TGTGCCAGTAGTTCGTGGACTGCGAAACTGTTTTTT.

The rearrangement joins TRBV5-4 to TRBJ1-1; weak D call: TRBD1 (6 bases). Trimming left V 0 bases short and J 0 bases short, with 12 bases between. Germline-derived CDR1 and CDR2 are SGHNT and YYREEE (reference sequence). This CDR3 comprises 16 residues. CDR3 in amino acids: CASSLGGRGLNTEAFF. In DNA form, the CDR3 reads TGTGCCAGCAGCTTGGGGGGGCGGGGCTTGAACACTGAAGCTTTCTTT. Variable domain in full (rest from reference TRBV5-4 and TRBJ1-1): ETGVTQSPTHLIKTRGQQVTLRCSSQSGHNTVSWYQQALGQGPQFIFQYYREEENGRGNFPPRFSGLQFPNYSSELNVNALELDDSALYLCASSLGGRGLNTEAFFGQGTRLTVV.

The chain is built from TRBV6-2 or TRBV6-3 and TRBJ2-1; D is uncertain. With 0 bases removed from V and 0 bases from J, the gap between germline ends came to 9 bases. This CDR3 comprises 16 residues. Germline V gene sequence: CDR1 MNHEY, CDR2 SVGEGT. In DNA, the CDR3 is TGTGCCAGCAGTTACTCGACCCCCGGCTCCTACAATGAGCAGTTCTTC. Protein sequence: CASSYSTPGSYNEQFF.

The rearrangement links TRBV29-1 to TRBJ2-1; 7 bases fit TRBD2. The CDR3 runs 14 residues. The junction had 3 bases not matched to a gene; V was cut back by 4 bases and J by 0 bases. Looked up from germline, CDR1 is SQVTM and CDR2 is ANQGSEA. The CDR3 sequence: CSVGGGSSYNEQFF. CDR3 nucleotide sequence: TGCAGCGTTGGTGGCGGGAGCTCCTACAATGAGCAGTTCTTC.

The rearrangement uses TRBV9 and TRBJ2-5; TRBD1 or TRBD2 may be the D gene (6 bases each). This CDR3 comprises 14 residues. V was trimmed by 1 base and J by 5 bases, leaving 12 bases between them. CDR1 SGDLS and CDR2 YYNGEE come from the germline V gene. The CDR3 protein is CASSVPGAGETQYF. The DNA of the CDR3 is TGTGCCAGCAGCGTACCAGGGGCGGGGGAGACCCAGTACTTC.

This clone appeared a few times. The chain combines TRBV27 with TRBJ2-2, with 8 bases identical to TRBD2. V lost 1 base, J lost 8 bases, and 6 bases stayed unmatched. The CDR3 extends over 15 amino acids. Germline V lookup: CDR1 MNHEY, CDR2 SMNVEV (reference sequence). The CDR3 loop reads CASSLFRTSPGELFF. For the CDR3, the DNA is TGTGCCAGCAGTTTATTTCGGACTAGCCCAGGGGAGCTGTTTTTT.